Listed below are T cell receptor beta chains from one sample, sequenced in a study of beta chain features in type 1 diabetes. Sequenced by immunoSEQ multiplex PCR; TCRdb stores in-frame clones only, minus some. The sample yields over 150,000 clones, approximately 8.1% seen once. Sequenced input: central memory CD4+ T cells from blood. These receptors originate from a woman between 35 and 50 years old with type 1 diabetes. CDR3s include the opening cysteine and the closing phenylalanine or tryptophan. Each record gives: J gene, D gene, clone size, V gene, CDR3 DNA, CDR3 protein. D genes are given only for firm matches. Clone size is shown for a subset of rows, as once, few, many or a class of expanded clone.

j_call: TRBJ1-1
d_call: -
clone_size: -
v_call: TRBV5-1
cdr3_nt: TGCGCCAGCAGAGATAGTCGGGACACTGAAGCTTTCTTT
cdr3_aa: CASRDSRDTEAFF

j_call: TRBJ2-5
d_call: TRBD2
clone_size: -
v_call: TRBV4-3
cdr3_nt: TGCGCCAGCAGCCAGGCCGGGACTAGCGTCCAAGAGACCCAGTACTTC
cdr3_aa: CASSQAGTSVQETQYF

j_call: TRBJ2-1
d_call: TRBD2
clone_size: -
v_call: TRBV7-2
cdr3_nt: TGTGCCAGCAGCCAGAGAGAGACTAGCGGCAATGAGCAGTTCTTC
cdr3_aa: CASSQRETSGNEQFF

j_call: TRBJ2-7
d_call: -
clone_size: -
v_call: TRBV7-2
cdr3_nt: TGTGCCAGCAGCTTAGCTTACAGGAACTACGAGCAGTACTTC
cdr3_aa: CASSLAYRNYEQYF

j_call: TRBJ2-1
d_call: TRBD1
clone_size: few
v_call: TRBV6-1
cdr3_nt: TGTGCCAGCAGTGAATTCGTGACAGGGGGCTACAATGAGCAGTTCTTC
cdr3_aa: CASSEFVTGGYNEQFF

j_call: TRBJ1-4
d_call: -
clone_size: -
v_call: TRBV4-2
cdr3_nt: TGTGCCAGCAGCCTCGGGGGGGGGATTGAAAAACTGTTTTTT
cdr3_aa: CASSLGGGIEKLFF

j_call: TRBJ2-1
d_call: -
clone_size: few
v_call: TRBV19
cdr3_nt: TGTGCCAGTAGTATGGGCTGGGCAGGCAAGAAGTTCTTC
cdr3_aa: CASSMGWAGKKFF

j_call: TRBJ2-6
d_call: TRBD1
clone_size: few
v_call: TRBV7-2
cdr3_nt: TGTGCCAGCAGCTCCCGTGACAGGGGCTCTGGGGCCAACGTCCTGACTTTC
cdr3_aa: CASSSRDRGSGANVLTF

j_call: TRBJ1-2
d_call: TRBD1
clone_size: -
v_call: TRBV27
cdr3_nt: TGTGCCAGCACCTCTCCGGGACAGGGGGCTCAGGGCTACACCTTC
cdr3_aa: CASTSPGQGAQGYTF

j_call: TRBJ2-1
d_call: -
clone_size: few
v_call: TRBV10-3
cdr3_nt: TGTGCCATCAGTGAGTCGACGGTCGGGGGAGGTGACAATGAGCAGTTCTTC
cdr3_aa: CAISESTVGGGDNEQFF

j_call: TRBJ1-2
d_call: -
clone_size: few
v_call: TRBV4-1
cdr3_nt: TGCGCCAGCAGCCAAGATGATGGGCTGTCGCTGCGATACACCTTC
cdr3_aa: CASSQDDGLSLRYTF

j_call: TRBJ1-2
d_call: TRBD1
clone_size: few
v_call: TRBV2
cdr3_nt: TGTGCCAGCAGGGACAGGGAGGGATATGGCTACACCTTC
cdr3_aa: CASRDREGYGYTF

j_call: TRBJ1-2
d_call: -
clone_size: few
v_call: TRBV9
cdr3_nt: TGTGCCAGCAGCAACAGGAACTATGGCTACACCTTC
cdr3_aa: CASSNRNYGYTF

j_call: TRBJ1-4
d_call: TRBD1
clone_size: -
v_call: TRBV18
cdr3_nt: TGTGCCAGCTCACCACCGGGGACAGGGAAGAATGAAAAACTGTTTTTT
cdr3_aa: CASSPPGTGKNEKLFF

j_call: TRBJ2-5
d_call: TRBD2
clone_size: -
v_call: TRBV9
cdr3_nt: TGTGCCAGCAGCATCGGGTCTGCGGGAGGGGGGGAGACCCAGTACTTC
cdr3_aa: CASSIGSAGGGETQYF

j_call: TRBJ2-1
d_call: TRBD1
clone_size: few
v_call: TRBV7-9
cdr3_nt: TGTGCCAGCAGACAGGGGGGCTACAATGAGCAGTTCTTC
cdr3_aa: CASRQGGYNEQFF

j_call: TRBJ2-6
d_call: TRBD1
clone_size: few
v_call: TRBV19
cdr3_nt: TGTGCCAGTCGCCCCGGGACAGGGGAACGGGGTAGATCTGGGGCCAACGTCCTGACTTTC
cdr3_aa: CASRPGTGERGRSGANVLTF

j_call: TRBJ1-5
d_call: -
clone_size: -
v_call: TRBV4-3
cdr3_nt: TGCGCCAGCAGCCAAGAGGCAGGGCGTCAGCCCCAGCATTTT
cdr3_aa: CASSQEAGRQPQHF

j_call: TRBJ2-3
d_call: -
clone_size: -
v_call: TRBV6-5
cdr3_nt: TGTGCCAGCGGGCTGCTCAATACGCAGTATTTT
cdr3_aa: CASGLLNTQYF

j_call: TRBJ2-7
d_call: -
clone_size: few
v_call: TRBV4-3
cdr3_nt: TGCGCCAGCAGCCCCCCGGGAGCGACGAGACACGAGCAGTACTTC
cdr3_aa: CASSPPGATRHEQYF

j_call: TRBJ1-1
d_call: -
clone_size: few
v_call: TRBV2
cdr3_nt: TGTGCCAGCAACAGGGCGCTGAGAACTGAAGCTTTCTTT
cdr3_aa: CASNRALRTEAFF

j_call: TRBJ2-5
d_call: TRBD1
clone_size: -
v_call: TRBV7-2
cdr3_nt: TGTGCCAGCAGCTTCAGGGGGCGAGGAGAGACCCAGTACTTC
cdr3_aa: CASSFRGRGETQYF

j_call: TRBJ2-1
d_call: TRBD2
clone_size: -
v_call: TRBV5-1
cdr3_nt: TGCGCCAGCAGCTTGGTGGGGACAGGGGCTACTAGCGGGAGGCATGAGCAGTTCTTC
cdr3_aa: CASSLVGTGATSGRHEQFF

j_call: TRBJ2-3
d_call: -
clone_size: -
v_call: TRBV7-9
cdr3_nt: TGTGCCAGTCTTGCGGGGGCCCAGGTCACAGATACGCAGTATTTT
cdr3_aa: CASLAGAQVTDTQYF

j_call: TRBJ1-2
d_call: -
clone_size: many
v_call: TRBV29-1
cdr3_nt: TGCAGCGTTGTGGGGGGGGCTTATGGCTACACCTTC
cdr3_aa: CSVVGGAYGYTF

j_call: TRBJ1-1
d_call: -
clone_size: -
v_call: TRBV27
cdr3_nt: TGTGCCAGCAGCCCAAGGGAGGGGCGGGGATCGAACACTGAAGCTTTCTTT
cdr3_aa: CASSPREGRGSNTEAFF

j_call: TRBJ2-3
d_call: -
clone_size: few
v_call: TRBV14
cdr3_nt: TGTGCCAGCAGCGAATTCACCCTCGGAGGAACGCAGTATTTT
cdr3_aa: CASSEFTLGGTQYF

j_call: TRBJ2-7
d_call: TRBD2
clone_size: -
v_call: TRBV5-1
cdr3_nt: TGCGCCAGCAGCTTGACGGGAGGGCCCTACGAGCAGTACTTC
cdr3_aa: CASSLTGGPYEQYF

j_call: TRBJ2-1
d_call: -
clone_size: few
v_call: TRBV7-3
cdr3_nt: TGTGCCAGCAGCTGGGGGCCAGAAGGGATCCTCAATGAGCAGTTCTTC
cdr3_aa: CASSWGPEGILNEQFF

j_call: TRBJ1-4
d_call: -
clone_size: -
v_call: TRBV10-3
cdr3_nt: TGTGCCATCAGTGAGTCTTGGGGGGAGACCCAGAGGGAAAAACTGTTTTTT
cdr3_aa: CAISESWGETQREKLFF

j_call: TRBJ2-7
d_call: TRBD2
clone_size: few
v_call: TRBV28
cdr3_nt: TGTGCCGTTCTTAGCGGGACGGGGTCCTACGAGCAGTACTTC
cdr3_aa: CAVLSGTGSYEQYF

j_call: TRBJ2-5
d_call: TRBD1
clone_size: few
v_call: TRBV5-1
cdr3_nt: TGCGCCAGCAGCTCCGGACAGGGCCAAGAGACCCAGTACTTC
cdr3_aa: CASSSGQGQETQYF

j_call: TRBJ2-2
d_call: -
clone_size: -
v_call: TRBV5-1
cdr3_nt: TGCGCCAGCAGCTTGGGGACACCGAACACCGGGGAGCTGTTTTTT
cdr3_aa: CASSLGTPNTGELFF

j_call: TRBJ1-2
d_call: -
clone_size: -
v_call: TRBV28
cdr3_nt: TGTGCCAGCAACAGGCGTACTAACTATGGCTACACCTTC
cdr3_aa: CASNRRTNYGYTF

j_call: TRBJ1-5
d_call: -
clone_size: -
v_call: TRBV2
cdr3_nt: TGTGCCAGCAGTGAGACAGATAGCAATCAGCCCCAGCATTTT
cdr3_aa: CASSETDSNQPQHF

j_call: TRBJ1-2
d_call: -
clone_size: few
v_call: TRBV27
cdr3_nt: TGTGCCAGCAGCCTCAGGGAACCAGGAGGCTACACCTTC
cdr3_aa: CASSLREPGGYTF

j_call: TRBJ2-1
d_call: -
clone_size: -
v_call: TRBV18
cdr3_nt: TGTGCCAGCTCTCCAACCGGGAGAGGAGGTGAGCAGTTCTTC
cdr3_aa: CASSPTGRGGEQFF

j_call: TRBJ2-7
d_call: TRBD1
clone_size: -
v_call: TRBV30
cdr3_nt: TGTGCCTGGAGTGAGGACAGGGGCTACGAGCAGTACTTC
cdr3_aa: CAWSEDRGYEQYF

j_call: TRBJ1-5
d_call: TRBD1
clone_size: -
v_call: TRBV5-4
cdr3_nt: TGTGCCAGCAGCCCCGGGACAGGGCTGCAGCCCCAGCATTTT
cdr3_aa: CASSPGTGLQPQHF

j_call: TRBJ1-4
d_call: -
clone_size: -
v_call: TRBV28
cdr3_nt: TGTGCCAGCAGTGCCCCCTTCGGGAGGGCAGATGAAAAACTGTTTTTT
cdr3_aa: CASSAPFGRADEKLFF

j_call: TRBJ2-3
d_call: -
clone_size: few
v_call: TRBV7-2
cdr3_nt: TGTGCCAGCAGCTTAGACCGTGCAGCAGATACGCAGTATTTT
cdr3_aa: CASSLDRAADTQYF

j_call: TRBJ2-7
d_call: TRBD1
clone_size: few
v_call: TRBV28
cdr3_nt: TGTGCCAGCAGGGAAGGGGGCCAAGACGAGCAGTACTTC
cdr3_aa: CASREGGQDEQYF

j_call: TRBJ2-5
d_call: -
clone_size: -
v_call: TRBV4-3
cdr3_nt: TGCGCCAGCAGCCAGTATCTAGCGCCGCAAGAGACCCAGTACTTC
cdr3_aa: CASSQYLAPQETQYF

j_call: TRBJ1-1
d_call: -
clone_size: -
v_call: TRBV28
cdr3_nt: TGTGCCAGCAGTTCGCCGTCTGCAGGAAACACTGAAGCTTTCTTT
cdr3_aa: CASSSPSAGNTEAFF

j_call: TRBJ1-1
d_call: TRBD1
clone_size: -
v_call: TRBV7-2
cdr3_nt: TGTGCCAGCAGCTCCCGGACAGGGGCCACTGAAGCTTTCTTT
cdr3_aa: CASSSRTGATEAFF

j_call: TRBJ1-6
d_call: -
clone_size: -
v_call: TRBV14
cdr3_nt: TGTGCCAGCAACCTCGCCGGGGGACTGAATTCACCCCTCCACTTT
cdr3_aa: CASNLAGGLNSPLHF

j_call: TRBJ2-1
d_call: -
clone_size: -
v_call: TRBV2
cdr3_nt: TGTGCCAGCAGCAGGGTGGGCGGATACAATGAGCAGTTCTTC
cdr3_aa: CASSRVGGYNEQFF

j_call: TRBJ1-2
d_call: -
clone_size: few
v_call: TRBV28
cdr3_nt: TGTGCCAGCAGTTATCAGGGCCTCCCCTATGGCTACACCTTC
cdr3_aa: CASSYQGLPYGYTF

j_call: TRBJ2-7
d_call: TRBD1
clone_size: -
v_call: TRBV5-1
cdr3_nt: TGCGCCAGCAGCTCACAGGGGGCAGAGGGGCAGTACTTC
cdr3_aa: CASSSQGAEGQYF

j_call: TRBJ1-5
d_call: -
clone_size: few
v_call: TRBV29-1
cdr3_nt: TGCAGCGTTGCAGGGGAAGGGCAGCCCCAGCATTTT
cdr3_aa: CSVAGEGQPQHF

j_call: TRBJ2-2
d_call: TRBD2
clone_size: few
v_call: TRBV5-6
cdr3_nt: TGTGCCAGCAGCACGGGACTAGCGGGTACCGGGGAGCTGTTTTTT
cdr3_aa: CASSTGLAGTGELFF

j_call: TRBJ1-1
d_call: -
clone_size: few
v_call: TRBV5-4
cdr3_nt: TGTGCCAGCAGCTTGGATCTCACTGAAGCTTTCTTT
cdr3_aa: CASSLDLTEAFF

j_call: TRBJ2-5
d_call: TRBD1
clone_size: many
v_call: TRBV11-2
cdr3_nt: TGTGCCAGCAGCAGACAGGGGTTTTTCCAAGAGACCCAGTACTTC
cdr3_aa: CASSRQGFFQETQYF